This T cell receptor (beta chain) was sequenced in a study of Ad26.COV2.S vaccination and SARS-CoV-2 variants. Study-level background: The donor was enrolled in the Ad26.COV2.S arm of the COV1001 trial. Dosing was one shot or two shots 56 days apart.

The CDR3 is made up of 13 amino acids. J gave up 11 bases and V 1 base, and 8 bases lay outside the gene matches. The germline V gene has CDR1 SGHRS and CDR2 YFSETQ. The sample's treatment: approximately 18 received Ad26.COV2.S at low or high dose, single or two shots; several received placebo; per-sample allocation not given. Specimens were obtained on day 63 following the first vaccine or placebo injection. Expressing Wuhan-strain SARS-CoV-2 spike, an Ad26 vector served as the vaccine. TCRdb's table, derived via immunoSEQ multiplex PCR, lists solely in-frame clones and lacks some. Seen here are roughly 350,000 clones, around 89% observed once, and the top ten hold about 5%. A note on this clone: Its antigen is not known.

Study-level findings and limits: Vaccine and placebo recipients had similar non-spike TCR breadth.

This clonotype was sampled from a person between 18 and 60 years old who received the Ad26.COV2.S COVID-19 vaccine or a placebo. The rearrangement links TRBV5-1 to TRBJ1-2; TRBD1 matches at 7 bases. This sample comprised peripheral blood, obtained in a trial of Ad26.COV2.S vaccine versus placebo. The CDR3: CASSLLGDRGYTF. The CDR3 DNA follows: TGCGCCAGCAGCTTGTTAGGGGACAGAGGTTACACCTTC.